A selection of T cell receptor beta chains follows, all from one sample in a study of blood T cells in healthy people across ages. TCRdb recomputed calls from the 5' RACE reads with MiXCR, one row per CDR3 protein. The top ten hold around 53% of the sample, which has 380,000 or so distinct CDR3 sequences, more than 45% seen once. Sequenced material: blood. The receptors stem from a man in his fifties or sixties in good health. Both conserved end residues are part of each CDR3. The D gene is left open where the match is weak. Only part of the rows carry a size: once, few, many, or a class if the clone is expanded.

v_gene	j_gene	abundance	d_gene	CDR3nt	CDR3aa
TRBV11-1	TRBJ2-1	NA	TRBD1	TGTGCCAGCAGCTTAGCGACAGGGACGGACAATGAGCAGTTCTTC	CASSLATGTDNEQFF
TRBV20-1	TRBJ2-7	NA	TRBD2	TGCAGTGCCGGCGGGGGACTAGCGTCCTACGAGCAGTACTTC	CSAGGGLASYEQYF
TRBV11-2	TRBJ1-1	NA	NA	TGTGCCAGCAGTATTCGAGCTGAAGCTTTCTTT	CASSIRAEAFF
TRBV7-2	TRBJ2-5	NA	NA	TGTGCCAGCAGCTCGTCGCCCTTTAAAGAGACCCAGTACTTC	CASSSSPFKETQYF
TRBV12-3/TRBV12-4	TRBJ2-3	NA	TRBD1	TGTGCCAGCAGCCCGACAGGGCCCCGAGTCTCGTATTTT	CASSPTGPRVSYF
TRBV27	TRBJ2-5	NA	NA	TGTGCCAGCAGTCCACGGACATCCAACGCGGGCAATGAGCAGTACTTC	CASSPRTSNAGNEQYF
TRBV20-1	TRBJ2-4	many	NA	TGCAGTGCTAACCGACAGGCCCAAAAAAACATTCAGTACTTC	CSANRQAQKNIQYF
TRBV2	TRBJ1-2	NA	NA	TGTGCCAGCAGTGAAGAGGGCGTTAAGTACACCTTC	CASSEEGVKYTF
TRBV5-1	TRBJ2-7	few	TRBD1	TGCGCCAGCAGCCTTACTGGACAGGCCGGCGAGCAGTACTTC	CASSLTGQAGEQYF
TRBV9	TRBJ2-5	few	NA	TGTGCCAGCAGCGTAGGTCCGGGGGAGACCCAGTACTTC	CASSVGPGETQYF
TRBV6-5	TRBJ1-1	NA	TRBD1	TGTGCCAGCACTTACAGGGGGGACACTGAAGCTTTCTTT	CASTYRGDTEAFF
TRBV7-9	TRBJ2-5	NA	TRBD1	TGTGCCAGCAGCCCAGGGGACAGGTCGGGCTTGGAGACCCAGTACTTC	CASSPGDRSGLETQYF
TRBV6-6	TRBJ2-7	NA	NA	TGTGCCAGCAGTTACTCGATTCTGGGCTACGAGCAGTACTTC	CASSYSILGYEQYF
TRBV7-2	TRBJ2-5	NA	TRBD2	TGTGCCAGCAACCTGCCGGGACTAGCGGGACAAGAGGCCCAGTACTTC	CASNLPGLAGQEAQYF
TRBV18	TRBJ2-5	NA	TRBD2	TGTGCCAGCTCACCATCGGGGGGGGCAGAGACCCGGTACTTC	CASSPSGGAETRYF
TRBV12-3/TRBV12-4	TRBJ1-6	NA	TRBD1	TGTGCCAGCAGTTTAGAGGGGCCGGTACCGGGACAGAATAATTCACCCCTCCACTTT	CASSLEGPVPGQNNSPLHF
TRBV5-1	TRBJ2-5	few	TRBD1	TGCGCCAGCAGCGTCGGGACAGGGGGCGCCCCTCAAGAGACCCAGTACTTC	CASSVGTGGAPQETQYF
TRBV7-9	TRBJ2-7	few	NA	TGTGCCAGCACCCCCTTGAGACAGAGTACCTCCTACGAGCAGTACTTC	CASTPLRQSTSYEQYF
TRBV9	TRBJ2-1	NA	NA	TGTGCCAGCAGCCCCCGACACGAGGGGTTGTACAATGAGCAGTTCTTC	CASSPRHEGLYNEQFF
TRBV7-2	TRBJ2-5	NA	NA	TGTGCCAGCAGCTCCCGGGACCCACAATCTGCGACCCAGTACTTC	CASSSRDPQSATQYF
TRBV29-1	TRBJ2-1	NA	TRBD1	TGCAGCGTTGAGGAGACAGGGGGGGACAATGAGCAGTTCTTC	CSVEETGGDNEQFF
TRBV7-2	TRBJ2-7	few	TRBD1	TGTGCCAGCAGCCCCCAGGGGGCGATATACGAGCAGTACTTC	CASSPQGAIYEQYF
TRBV18	TRBJ1-2	few	TRBD1	TGTGCCAGCACAAAAATTTGGGACAGCAGCTTTGATGGCTACACCTTC	CASTKIWDSSFDGYTF
TRBV20-1	TRBJ2-5	NA	TRBD2	TGCAGTGCTAGAGATACAGCGGGAGCAGACAATGAGCAGTACTTC	CSARDTAGADNEQYF
TRBV20-1	TRBJ2-1	few	NA	TGCAGTGCTAGTTTCCCGCCAGGGGTGGCCAATGAGCAGTTCTTC	CSASFPPGVANEQFF
TRBV20-1	TRBJ2-3	few	NA	TGCAGTGCCCGGGAGTACACAGATACGCAGTATTTT	CSAREYTDTQYF
TRBV5-1	TRBJ1-2	NA	TRBD1	TGCGCCAGCAGTATGACAGGGGTCCCCTATGGCTACACCTTC	CASSMTGVPYGYTF
TRBV20-1	TRBJ1-5	NA	TRBD1	TGCAGTGCTAGACGCCGACAGGGTAGCAATCAGCCCCAGCATTTT	CSARRRQGSNQPQHF
TRBV5-5	TRBJ2-7	NA	NA	TGTGCCAGCAGCTTGTCAGGACTCTCCTACAATGAGCAGTACTTC	CASSLSGLSYNEQYF
TRBV5-1	TRBJ1-4	NA	NA	TGCGCCAGCACCTGGGAGAGGGGAGATGAAAAACTGTTTTTT	CASTWERGDEKLFF
TRBV29-1	TRBJ2-7	NA	NA	TGCAGCGTTGAAACGACAGGCGGCGAGCAGTACTTC	CSVETTGGEQYF
TRBV7-2	TRBJ2-1	NA	NA	TGTGCCAGCAAAGATAGGGGCGGGTATGAGCAGTTCTTC	CASKDRGGYEQFF
TRBV6-2/TRBV6-3	TRBJ2-1	NA	NA	TGTGCCAGCAGGATCACGGGACTTGCCCCCTCCAATGAGCAGTTCTTC	CASRITGLAPSNEQFF
TRBV7-2	TRBJ2-7	NA	NA	TGTGCCAGCAGCTTAGGGGCTAGGGCGGGACCCTACGAGCAGTACTTC	CASSLGARAGPYEQYF
TRBV7-9	TRBJ2-7	NA	TRBD1	TGTGCCAGCAGCCGTTCAGGGACAGGGATCGCCTACGAGCAGTACTTC	CASSRSGTGIAYEQYF
TRBV7-2	TRBJ2-7	NA	NA	TGTGCCAGCAGCTTGAGTAGTAGGGGGATCGCCCAGCAGTACTTC	CASSLSSRGIAQQYF
TRBV29-1	TRBJ2-1	NA	NA	TGCAGCTCTCAGGGTATAAGTTCCTACAATGAGCAGTTCTTC	CSSQGISSYNEQFF
TRBV4-3	TRBJ2-1	NA	TRBD2	TGCGCCAGCAGCCTAGGACTAGCCGAGAGCAATGAGCAGTTCTTC	CASSLGLAESNEQFF
TRBV6-6	TRBJ1-5	NA	NA	TGTGCCCACGGGCAGTATAGCTATCAGCCCCAGCATTTT	CAHGQYSYQPQHF
TRBV6-4	TRBJ2-1	many	TRBD2	TGTGCCAGCAGTGATCTAGCGGGGTCAGACAATGAGCAGTTCTTC	CASSDLAGSDNEQFF
TRBV6-2/TRBV6-3	TRBJ2-1	NA	NA	TGTGCCAGCACCAGGACAATAAATGAGCAGTTCTTC	CASTRTINEQFF
TRBV29-1	TRBJ1-2	few	TRBD1	TGCAGCGTTGAAGATCAACAGGGGGCGGGTGGCTACACCTTC	CSVEDQQGAGGYTF
TRBV5-1	TRBJ2-1	NA	NA	TGCGCCAGCAGGATAACGGAGACCTCCTACAATGAGCAGTTCTTC	CASRITETSYNEQFF
TRBV6-1	TRBJ2-7	NA	NA	TGTGCCAGCAGTGCCGGGGCCAACGGCGAGCAGTACTTC	CASSAGANGEQYF
TRBV20-1	TRBJ1-4	NA	NA	TGCGGTGCTAGAGGTCACGCGGGTGAAAAACTGTTTTTT	CGARGHAGEKLFF
TRBV4-1	TRBJ2-6	NA	TRBD1	TGCGCCAGCAGCCTCTCGGGACAGGGATCTGGGGCCAACGTCCTGACTTTC	CASSLSGQGSGANVLTF
TRBV2	TRBJ2-5	few	TRBD1	TGTGCCAGCACTACCAGGACAGGAGAGACCCAGTACTTC	CASTTRTGETQYF
TRBV20-1	TRBJ2-7	NA	TRBD2	TGCAGTGCCAATAAGCCAGCGGGATTTTCCTACGAGCAGTACTTC	CSANKPAGFSYEQYF
TRBV3-1	TRBJ2-5	NA	NA	TGTGCCAGCAGCCAAGTTAGGGGCGGGGGCCAGGATACCCAGTACTTC	CASSQVRGGGQDTQYF
TRBV28	TRBJ1-2	few	NA	TGTGCCAGCAGTGAAACGGGACAAAGTCTTACATATGGCTACACCTTC	CASSETGQSLTYGYTF
TRBV19	TRBJ2-5	few	TRBD1	TGTGCCAGTAGTATAGGTGGGACAGTACAAGAGACCCAGTACTTC	CASSIGGTVQETQYF
TRBV18	TRBJ2-7	NA	TRBD1	TGTGCCGGCTCACCCGGACAGGGATTGTCCTACGAGCAGTACTTC	CAGSPGQGLSYEQYF
TRBV29-1	TRBJ1-6	NA	NA	TGCAGTGATGGATCCAGGGAGTCAGTTCATAATTCACCCCTCCACTTT	CSDGSRESVHNSPLHF
TRBV9	TRBJ2-7	NA	NA	TGTGCCAGCAGCGTCAGTGTTAGGGGGGTGGGCGAGCAGTACTTC	CASSVSVRGVGEQYF
TRBV7-2	TRBJ2-7	NA	TRBD2	TGTGCCAGCAGCTTCCGGGGTAGCGGGGGGGCCAGTGAGCAGTACTTC	CASSFRGSGGASEQYF